This T cell receptor beta chain originates from a study of blood T cells in healthy people across ages. A second PCR of about 6 to 12 cycles used a sample-barcoded 5' primer and a J-beta primer mix. TCRdb redid the calling of the 5' RACE reads with MiXCR, one entry per CDR3 protein. Among roughly 830,000 distinct CDR3 sequences listed, 62% were seen once. CDR1 DFQATT and CDR2 SNEGSKA come from the germline V gene (reference sequence). Trimming removed 4 bases from V and 0 bases from J; junction bases left unmatched: 6. This CDR3 has 16 amino acids. This clonotype was found once. This chain uses TRBV20-1 with TRBJ2-3; 11 bases agree with TRBD1. This TCR came from a man between 25 and 39 years old in good health. The specimen was blood. Here the CDR3 DNA reads TGCAGTGCTACCGGGACAGGGGGTACTAGCACAGATACGCAGTATTTT. This translates into CSATGTGGTSTDTQYF.